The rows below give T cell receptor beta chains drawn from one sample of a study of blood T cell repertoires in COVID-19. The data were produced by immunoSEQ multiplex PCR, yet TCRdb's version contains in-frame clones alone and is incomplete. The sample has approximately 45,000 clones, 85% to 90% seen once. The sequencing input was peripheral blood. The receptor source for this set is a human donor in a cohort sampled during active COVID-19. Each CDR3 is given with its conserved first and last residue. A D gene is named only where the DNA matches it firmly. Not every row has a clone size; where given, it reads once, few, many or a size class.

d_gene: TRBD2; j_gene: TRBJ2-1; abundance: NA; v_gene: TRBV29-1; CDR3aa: CSAPGGTSYNEQFF; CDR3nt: TGCAGCGCCCCCGGTGGGACTAGCTACAATGAGCAGTTCTTC
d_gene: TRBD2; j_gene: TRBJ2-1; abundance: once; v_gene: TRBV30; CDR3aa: CAWSAGRTSGYHNEQFF; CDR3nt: TGTGCCTGGAGTGCAGGTCGGACTAGCGGCTATCACAATGAGCAGTTCTTC
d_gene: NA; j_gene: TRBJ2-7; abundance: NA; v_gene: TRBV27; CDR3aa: CASSIQGPGYEQYF; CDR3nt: TGTGCCAGCAGTATACAGGGCCCAGGGTACGAGCAGTACTTC
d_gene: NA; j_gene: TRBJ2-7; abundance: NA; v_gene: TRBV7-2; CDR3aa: CASSTRRPGVKRNYEQYF; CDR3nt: TGTGCCAGCAGCACGAGGAGGCCAGGGGTTAAACGAAATTACGAGCAGTACTTC
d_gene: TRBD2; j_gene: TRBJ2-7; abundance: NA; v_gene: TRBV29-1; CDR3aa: CSVELVLAGSYEQYF; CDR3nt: TGCAGCGTTGAATTAGTACTAGCGGGGAGCTACGAGCAGTACTTC
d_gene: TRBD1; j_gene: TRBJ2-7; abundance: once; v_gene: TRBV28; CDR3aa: CASSEGQVYEQYF; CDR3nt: TGTGCCAGCAGTGAAGGACAGGTGTACGAGCAGTACTTC
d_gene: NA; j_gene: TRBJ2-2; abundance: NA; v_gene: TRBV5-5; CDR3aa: CASLAGQHTGELFF; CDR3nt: TGTGCCAGCCTGGCGGGACAGCACACCGGGGAGCTGTTTTTT
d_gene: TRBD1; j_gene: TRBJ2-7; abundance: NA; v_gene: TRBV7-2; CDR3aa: CASRTGLHEQYF; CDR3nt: TGTGCCAGCAGGACAGGGTTGCACGAGCAGTACTTC
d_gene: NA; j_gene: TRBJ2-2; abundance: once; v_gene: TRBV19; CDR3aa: CASSMVRVGAGELFF; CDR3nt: TGTGCCAGTAGTATGGTCAGGGTCGGAGCCGGGGAGCTGTTTTTT
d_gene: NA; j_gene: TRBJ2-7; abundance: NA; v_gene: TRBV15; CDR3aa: CATSRLGFKKQGISYEQYF; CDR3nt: TGTGCCACCAGCAGGCTGGGATTCAAAAAACAGGGTATCTCCTACGAGCAGTACTTC
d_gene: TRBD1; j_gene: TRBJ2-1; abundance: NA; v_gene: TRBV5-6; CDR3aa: CASRPDTGQGTNEQFF; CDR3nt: TGTGCCAGCCGACCCGACACCGGACAGGGAACGAATGAGCAGTTCTTC
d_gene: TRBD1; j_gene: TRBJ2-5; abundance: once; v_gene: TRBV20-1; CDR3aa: CSASLQGAWETQYF; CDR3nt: TGCAGTGCTAGTTTACAGGGGGCGTGGGAGACCCAGTACTTC
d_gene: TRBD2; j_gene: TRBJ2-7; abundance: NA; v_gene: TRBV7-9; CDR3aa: CASSLSRASGDEQYF; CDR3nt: TGTGCCAGCAGCTTGAGCCGGGCTAGCGGGGACGAGCAGTACTTC
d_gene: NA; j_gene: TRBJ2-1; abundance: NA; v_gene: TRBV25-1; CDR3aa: CASSEGGEQFF; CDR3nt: TGTGCCAGCAGTGAGGGGGGAGAACAGTTCTTC
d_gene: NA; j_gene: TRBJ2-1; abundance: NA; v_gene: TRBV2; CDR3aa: CASNPGMISYNEQFF; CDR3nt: TGTGCCAGCAATCCGGGGATGATATCCTACAATGAGCAGTTCTTC
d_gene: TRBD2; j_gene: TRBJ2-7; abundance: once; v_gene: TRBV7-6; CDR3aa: CASSLGGGGSYEQYF; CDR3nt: TGTGCCAGCAGCTTAGGGGGGGGTGGGTCCTACGAGCAGTACTTC
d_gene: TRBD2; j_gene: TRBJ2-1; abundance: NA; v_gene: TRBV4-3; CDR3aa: CASSQVSSGRYEQFF; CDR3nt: TGCGCCAGCAGCCAAGTGTCTAGCGGGAGGTATGAGCAGTTCTTC
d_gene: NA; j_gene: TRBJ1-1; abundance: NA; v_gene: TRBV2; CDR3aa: CASSILGGRNTEAFF; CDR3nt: NA
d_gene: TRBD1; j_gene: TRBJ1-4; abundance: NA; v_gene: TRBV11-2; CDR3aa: CASRQPGQGSTNEKLFF; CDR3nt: TGTGCCAGCAGACAACCGGGACAGGGTTCGACTAATGAAAAACTGTTTTTT
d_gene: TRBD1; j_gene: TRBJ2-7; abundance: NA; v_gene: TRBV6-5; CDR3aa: CASRAGGIALGEQYF; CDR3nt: TGTGCCAGCAGGGCAGGGGGCATTGCCTTGGGCGAGCAGTACTTC
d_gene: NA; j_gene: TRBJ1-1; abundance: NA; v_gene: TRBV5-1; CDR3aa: CATAPGSGTEAFF; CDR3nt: TGCGCCACCGCTCCGGGGTCGGGCACTGAAGCTTTCTTT
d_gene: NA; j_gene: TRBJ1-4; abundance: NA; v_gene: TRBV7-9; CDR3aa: CASSLFIEEKLFF; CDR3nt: TGTGCCAGCAGCTTATTCATCGAGGAAAAACTGTTTTTT
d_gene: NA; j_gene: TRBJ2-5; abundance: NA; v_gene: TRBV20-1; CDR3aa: CSASKWGVRTQYF; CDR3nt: TGCAGTGCTAGTAAATGGGGGGTCCGGACCCAGTACTTC
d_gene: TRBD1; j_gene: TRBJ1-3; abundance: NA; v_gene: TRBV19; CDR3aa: CASSRTGAGNTIYF; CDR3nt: TGTGCCAGTAGCCGGACAGGGGCTGGAAACACCATATATTTT
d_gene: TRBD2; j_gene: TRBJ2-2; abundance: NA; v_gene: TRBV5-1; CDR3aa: CASSLRWLAVTGELFF; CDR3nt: TGCGCCAGCAGCCTCCGGTGGCTAGCGGTCACCGGGGAGCTGTTTTTT
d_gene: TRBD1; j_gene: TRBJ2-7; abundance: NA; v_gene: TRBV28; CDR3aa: CASSRETGVSYEQYF; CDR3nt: TGTGCCAGCAGTAGGGAGACAGGGGTCTCCTACGAGCAGTACTTC
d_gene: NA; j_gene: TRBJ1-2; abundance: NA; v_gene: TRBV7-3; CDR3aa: CASSPSSGTTQGGYTF; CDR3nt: TGTGCCAGCAGCCCATCCTCGGGGACAACCCAGGGCGGCTACACCTTC
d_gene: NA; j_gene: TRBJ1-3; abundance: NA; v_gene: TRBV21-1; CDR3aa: CASLRDSSKAGNTIYF; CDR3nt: TGTGCCAGCCTGAGGGACTCGTCGAAGGCCGGAAACACCATATATTTT
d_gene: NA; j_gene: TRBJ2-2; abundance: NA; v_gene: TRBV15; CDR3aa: CATSRGRLGTGELFF; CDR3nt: TGTGCCACCAGTCGGGGGAGGTTAGGCACCGGGGAGCTGTTTTTT
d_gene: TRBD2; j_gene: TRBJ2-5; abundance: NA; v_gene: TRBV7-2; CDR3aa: CASSPRLAGVRVGGETQYF; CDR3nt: TGTGCCAGCAGCCCCCGACTAGCGGGAGTTCGAGTGGGAGGAGAGACCCAGTACTTC
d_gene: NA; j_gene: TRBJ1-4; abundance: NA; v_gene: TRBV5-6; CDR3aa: CASSLFVGAEEKLFF; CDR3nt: TGTGCCAGCAGCTTGTTTGTGGGGGCAGAAGAAAAACTGTTTTTT
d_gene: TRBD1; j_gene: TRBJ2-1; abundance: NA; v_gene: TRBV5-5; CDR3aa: CASSLFVFGQGAKEQFF; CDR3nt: TGTGCCAGCAGCTTGTTTGTATTTGGACAGGGGGCGAAGGAGCAGTTCTTC
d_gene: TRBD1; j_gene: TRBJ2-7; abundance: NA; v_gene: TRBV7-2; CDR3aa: CASSPRTGIEQYF; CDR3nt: TGTGCCAGCAGCCCCAGGACAGGGATCGAGCAGTACTTC
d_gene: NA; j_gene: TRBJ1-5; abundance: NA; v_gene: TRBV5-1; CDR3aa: CASSLGQTNQPQHF; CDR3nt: TGCGCCAGCAGCTTGGGACAGACTAATCAGCCCCAGCATTTT
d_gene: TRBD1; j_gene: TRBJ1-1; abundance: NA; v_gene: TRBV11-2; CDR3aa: CASSWGQGGTEAFF; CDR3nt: TGTGCCAGCAGCTGGGGACAGGGTGGCACTGAAGCTTTCTTT
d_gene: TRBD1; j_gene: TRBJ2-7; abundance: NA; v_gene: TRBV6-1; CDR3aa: CASSEFGQGYYEQYF; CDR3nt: TGTGCCAGCAGTGAATTTGGACAGGGATACTACGAGCAGTACTTC
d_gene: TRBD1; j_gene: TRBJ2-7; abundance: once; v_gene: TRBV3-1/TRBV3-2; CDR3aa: CASSQVDRGIYEQYF; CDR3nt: TGTGCCAGCAGCCAAGTCGACAGGGGGATCTACGAGCAGTACTTC
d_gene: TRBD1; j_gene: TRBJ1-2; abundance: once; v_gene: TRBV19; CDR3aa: CASSVTGGDYGYTF; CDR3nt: TGTGCCAGTAGTGTAACAGGGGGCGACTATGGCTACACCTTC
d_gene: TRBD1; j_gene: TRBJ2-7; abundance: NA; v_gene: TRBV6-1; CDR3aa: CASSAAGTGTYEQYF; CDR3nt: TGTGCCAGCAGTGCAGCCGGGACAGGGACTTACGAGCAGTACTTC
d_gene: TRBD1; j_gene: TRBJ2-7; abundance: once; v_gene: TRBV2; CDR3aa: CASSEGRARGFEQYF; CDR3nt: TGTGCCAGCAGTGAAGGTCGGGCCAGGGGGTTCGAGCAGTACTTC
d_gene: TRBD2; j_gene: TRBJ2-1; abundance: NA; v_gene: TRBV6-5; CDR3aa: CASSRLAGVYNEQFF; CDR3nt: TGTGCCAGCAGTCGACTAGCGGGGGTCTACAATGAGCAGTTCTTC